The 21 T cell receptor beta chains below come from one sample, sequenced in a study of T-cell memory formation after mild COVID-19. TCRdb analysed the 5' RACE reads with MiXCR anew, one entry per CDR3 protein. The profile covers hundreds of thousands of distinct CDR3 sequences, with over 15% appearing a single time and around an eighth taken by the ten largest. The sample consisted of PBMCs or a T cell subset sorted from them (not recorded which). The receptors were sampled from an adult woman who had mild COVID-19 (a few samples of this study predate the infection). Cell type and time point are not known.

There are a few counts of this clonotype. This sequence joins TRBV12-5 and TRBJ2-2; D call uncertain. The CDR3 totals 12 residues. The germline V gene encodes CDR1 LGHNT and CDR2 FRNRAP. V lost 3 bases and J 5 bases, leaving 4 bases between the germline ends. The CDR3 DNA reads as TGTGCTAGTGGTTTACCAACCGGGGAGCTGTTTTTT. Translated, it gives CASGLPTGELFF.

The sample holds many counts of this clonotype. The chain joins TRBV4-3 to TRBJ2-7; 8 nucleotides match TRBD2. CDR3 length: 13 amino acids. V was clipped by 0 bases and J by 12 bases; unmatched bases: 7. Germline V lookup: CDR1 LGHNA, CDR2 YSLEER. The CDR3 sequence: CASSQETGTSLYF. In DNA, the CDR3 is TGCGCCAGCAGCCAAGAGACCGGGACTAGTCTGTACTTC.

Only a few counts were recorded for this clonotype. The chain combines TRBV7-9 with TRBJ2-5, with 8 bases matching TRBD1. CDR3 length equals 15 residues. V was clipped by 2 bases and J by 4 bases; unmatched bases: 6. The germline V gene encodes CDR1 SEHNR and CDR2 FQNEAQ (reference sequence). Here the CDR3 DNA reads TGTGCCAGCAGCTTAAAGGCAGGGACAGGAGAGACCCAGTACTTC. Protein sequence: CASSLKAGTGETQYF.

This clonotype was detected a few times. The genes are TRBV12-3 or TRBV12-4 and TRBJ2-1; 8 nucleotides line up with TRBD1. With 2 bases clipped from V and 3 bases from J, the junction kept 9 bases outside the gene matches. The CDR3 sequence is 17 residues long. CDR3 sequence: CASSLRTGKFGYNEQFF. CDR3 coding DNA: TGTGCCAGCAGTTTAAGGACAGGGAAGTTCGGCTACAATGAGCAGTTCTTC.

V gene TRBV7-2 combines with J gene TRBJ2-5; TRBD2 matches 9 bases. Germline lookup yields CDR1 SGHTA and CDR2 FQGNSA. V shed 0 bases, J shed 5 bases, and the junction held 7 bases outside the gene matches. This CDR3 has 16 residues. CDR3 nucleotide sequence: TGTGCCAGCAGCTTAGCCTCGCGGGGGGGCGGGGAGACCCAGTACTTC. Translated, it gives CASSLASRGGGETQYF.

This clonotype was seen ten or more times. The chain couples TRBV7-9 to TRBJ2-1, with 7 positions matching TRBD1. After removal of 5 bases from V and 8 bases from J, the junction contained 9 bases not matched to a gene. The CDR3 consists of 14 residues. Per the germline V gene, CDR1 is SEHNR and CDR2 is FQNEAQ (reference sequence). The CDR3 loop is CASSPVTGTDEQFF. The CDR3 DNA reads as TGTGCCAGCAGCCCGGTGACAGGGACGGATGAGCAGTTCTTC.

As DNA, the CDR3 is TGTGCCAGCAGTTACTCGGTGGATAGGAATCAGCCCCAGCATTTT. Protein sequence: CASSYSVDRNQPQHF. The V call is TRBV6-5, the J call TRBJ1-5; no definite D call. Deletions cut 0 bases from V and 4 bases from J, with 10 bases between. Germline loops: CDR1 MNHEY, CDR2 SVGAGI. CDR3 size: 15 residues.

The chain links TRBV7-8 to TRBJ2-7; 9 bases match TRBD2. The germline gives CDR1 SGHVS, CDR2 FQNEAQ. J lost 2 bases, V lost 1 base, and 6 bases had no gene match. The CDR3 has 16 residues. CDR3 nucleotide sequence: TGTGCCAGCAGCTTAGTGCGGGCGGGAGGGACCTACGAGCAGTACTTC. It yields the protein CASSLVRAGGTYEQYF.

This clonotype was observed a handful of times. The genes are TRBV7-9 and TRBJ1-2; D possibly corresponds to TRBD1 (5 bases). The length of the CDR3 is 14 residues. Germline CDR1 reads SEHNR; CDR2 reads FQNEAQ (reference sequence). V was trimmed by 5 bases and J by 2 bases, leaving 12 bases between them. This chain's CDR3 is CASSPGYSNYGYTF. CDR3 bases: TGTGCCAGCAGCCCAGGGTACTCCAACTATGGCTACACCTTC.

This clonotype has just a few counts. V usage is TRBV7-9 and J usage is TRBJ2-4; 7 positions agree with TRBD1. This CDR3 has 13 residues. The germline V gene encodes CDR1 SEHNR and CDR2 FQNEAQ (reference sequence). Losses at the gene ends were 4 bases for V and 9 bases for J; bases not matched to a gene: 6. CDR3 residues: CASSYRGDGIQYF. As DNA, the CDR3 is TGTGCCAGCAGCTACAGGGGTGACGGCATTCAGTACTTC.

In its sample, this clonotype was seen once. V gene TRBV27 combines with J gene TRBJ2-7, with D unclear. CDR1 is MNHEY and CDR2 is SMNVEV in the germline V gene (reference sequence). The V end was cut by 4 bases, the J end by 2 bases, with 9 bases between. The CDR3 consists of 13 residues. CDR3 residues: CASSWSYTYEQYF. Written as DNA, the CDR3 is TGTGCCAGCAGTTGGTCTTACACCTACGAGCAGTACTTC.

The chain uses TRBV11-2 and TRBJ2-7; D assignment may be TRBD1 or TRBD2 (5 bases each). This CDR3 is built from 16 residues. V was pared by 8 bases and J by 4 bases, with 24 bases between. Looked up from germline, CDR1 is SGHAT and CDR2 is FQNNGV. The CDR3 here is CASGLSLGQGRYEQYF. In nucleotides, the CDR3 is TGTGCCAGCGGCCTCAGCTTAGGGCAGGGACGGTACGAGCAGTACTTC.

The rearrangement uses TRBV10-2 and TRBJ2-3, with TRBD2 matching 12 bases. This CDR3 has 15 amino acids. Germline V lookup: CDR1 WSHSY, CDR2 SAAADI. V shed 6 bases and J 4 bases; nucleotides not matched to a gene: 5. CDR3 DNA: TGCGCCAGCAGGCCTAGCGGGGGGGCCGCAGATACGCAGTATTTT. This codes for CASRPSGGAADTQYF.

This clonotype came up many times. V and J are TRBV20-1 and TRBJ2-1, with 7 bases that match TRBD2. V gave up 0 bases and J gave up 9 bases; unmatched junction bases: 14. This CDR3 has 16 residues. Germline lookup yields CDR1 DFQATT and CDR2 SNEGSKA (reference sequence). This chain's CDR3 is CSARDGASGQRGEQFF. The CDR3 DNA is TGCAGTGCTAGAGATGGGGCTAGCGGTCAGAGGGGTGAGCAGTTCTTC.

The J gene is TRBJ1-6, the V gene TRBV3-1; D is unclear. This CDR3 is 12 amino acids long. Trimming cost V 3 bases and J 8 bases, with 5 bases left between them. CDR1 LGHDT and CDR2 YNNKEL come from the germline V gene (reference sequence). The CDR3 coding sequence is TGTGCCAGCAGCCAGGCGGATTCACCCCTCCACTTT. Residues: CASSQADSPLHF.

A few counts support this clonotype. The chain has TRBV4-1 and TRBJ2-1; D possibly corresponds to TRBD2 (6 bases). Germline CDR1 is MGHRA and CDR2 is YSYEKL. The CDR3 has 14 amino acids. Between the trimmed V and J ends, which lost 4 bases and 8 bases, there was a span of 15 bases. The CDR3 protein is CASSPGGHRDEQFF. The CDR3 nucleotides read TGCGCCAGCAGCCCCGGAGGGCACAGAGATGAGCAGTTCTTC.

The sample holds a few counts of this clonotype. This chain uses TRBV5-6 with TRBJ1-1; D remains unclear. The CDR3 covers 14 residues. The V gene lost 2 bases and the J gene lost 4 bases, with 12 bases spanning the gap. CDR1 SGHDT and CDR2 YYEEEE come from the germline V gene. The CDR3 nucleotides are TGTGCCAGCAGCTTCCGGACCCGAGGCACTGAAGCTTTCTTT. Its protein is CASSFRTRGTEAFF.

The chain joins TRBV6-2 or TRBV6-3 to TRBJ2-5, with TRBD2 matching 11 bases. J lost 5 bases, V lost 8 bases, and 13 bases had no gene match. Per germline, CDR1 MNHEY and CDR2 SVGEGT. The length of the CDR3 is 16 residues. CDR3 sequence (DNA): TGTGCCAGCGGGTCTGGGACTAGCGGAGTAGCGGAGACCCAGTACTTC. Its translation is CASGSGTSGVAETQYF.

The chain has TRBV6-5 and TRBJ2-3; perhaps TRBD1 as D (5 bases). V gave up 0 bases and J gave up 2 bases, with 12 bases separating them. The germline gives CDR1 MNHEY, CDR2 SVGAGI. The CDR3 loop spans 16 amino acids. CDR3 sequence reads: CASSYSGRALTDTQYF. Written as DNA, the CDR3 is TGTGCCAGCAGTTACTCTGGCAGGGCCCTCACAGATACGCAGTATTTT.

This clonotype has a handful of counts. The V call is TRBV11-2, the J call TRBJ1-2, with 9 positions matching TRBD1. The V and J ends lost 5 bases and 0 bases, in that order; junction bases with no gene match: 4. Germline values: CDR1 SGHAT, CDR2 FQNNGV. The CDR3 has 15 residues. The CDR3 coding sequence is TGTGCCAGCAGCGGACAGGGGCAAGCTAACTATGGCTACACCTTC. This translates into CASSGQGQANYGYTF.

In this sample, this clonotype turned up a few times. J is TRBJ2-2 and V is TRBV27; 7 bases are shared with TRBD1. This CDR3 contains 15 residues. The trim removed 5 bases at V and 6 bases at J, leaving 9 bases unmatched. Germline lookup yields CDR1 MNHEY and CDR2 SMNVEV (reference sequence). The CDR3 region has the DNA TGTGCCAGCAGTCCCCGCCAGGGGGTCCCCGGGGAGCTGTTTTTT. This sequence encodes CASSPRQGVPGELFF.